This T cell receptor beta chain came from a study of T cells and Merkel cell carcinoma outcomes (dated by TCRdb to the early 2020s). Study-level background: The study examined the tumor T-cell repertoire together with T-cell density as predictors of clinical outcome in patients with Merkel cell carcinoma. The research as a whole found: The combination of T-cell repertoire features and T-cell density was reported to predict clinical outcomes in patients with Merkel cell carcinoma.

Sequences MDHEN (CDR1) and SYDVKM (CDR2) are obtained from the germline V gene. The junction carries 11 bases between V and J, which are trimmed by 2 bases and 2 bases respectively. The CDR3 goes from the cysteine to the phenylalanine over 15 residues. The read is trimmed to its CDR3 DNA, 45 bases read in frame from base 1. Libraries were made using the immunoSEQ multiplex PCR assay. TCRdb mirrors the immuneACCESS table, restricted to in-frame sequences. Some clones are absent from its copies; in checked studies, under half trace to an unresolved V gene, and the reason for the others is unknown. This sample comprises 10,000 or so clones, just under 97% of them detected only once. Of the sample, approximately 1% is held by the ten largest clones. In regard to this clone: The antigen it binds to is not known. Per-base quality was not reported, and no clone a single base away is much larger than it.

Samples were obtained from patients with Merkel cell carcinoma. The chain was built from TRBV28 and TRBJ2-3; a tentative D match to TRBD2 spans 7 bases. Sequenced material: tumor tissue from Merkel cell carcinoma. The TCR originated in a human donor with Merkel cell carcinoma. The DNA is TGTGCCAGCAGTTTAGGGGGGGCCGCCACAGATACGCAGTATTTT. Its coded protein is CASSLGGAATDTQYF.